This T cell receptor (beta chain) was identified during a study of blood T cell repertoires in COVID-19. Only in-frame clones appear in the TCRdb table, and some are missing; sequencing was by immunoSEQ multiplex PCR. The table records about 370,000 clones, 89% of them present only once. Germline lookup yields CDR1 SGHRS and CDR2 YFSETQ. V gave up 1 base and J gave up 0 bases, with 9 bases separating them. The CDR3 sequence is 15 residues long. This TCR was sampled from a woman aged 25 to 39 with COVID-19, enrolled during active disease. The sequenced material came from peripheral blood. The J gene is TRBJ2-3, the V gene TRBV5-1, with TRBD1 as a possible D gene (6 bases). The CDR3 here is CASSLLGASTDTQYF. The DNA for the CDR3 is TGCGCCAGCAGCTTGCTGGGGGCTAGCACAGATACGCAGTATTTT.